This is a list of T cell receptor beta chains from one sample in a study of cytomegalovirus exposure and HLA in healthy donors. Repertoires were generated with immunoSEQ multiplex PCR, while TCRdb's copy carries only in-frame clones and drops some. The sample includes about 120,000 clones, 50% to 65% of them seen just once. The specimen sequenced was PBMCs. Receptors were obtained from a woman between 40 and 55 years old in good health and CMV-seropositive. CDR3s include the opening cysteine and the closing phenylalanine or tryptophan. D genes are given only for firm matches. The size field is filled for only some rows; it gives once, few, many or a size class.

clone_size,v_call,j_call,d_call,cdr3_nt,cdr3_aa
.,TRBV5-1,TRBJ2-1,TRBD2,TGCGCCAGCGGACTAGCGGAAGACTTGCGTACTGACAATGAGCAGTTCTTC,CASGLAEDLRTDNEQFF
few,TRBV18,TRBJ2-7,TRBD1,TGTGCCAGCCAGGACAGGGCCTACGAGCAGTACTTC,CASQDRAYEQYF
.,TRBV7-6,TRBJ2-7,.,TGTGCCAGCAGCTTACCCCCAGGGAACGAGCAGTACTTC,CASSLPPGNEQYF
.,TRBV28,TRBJ2-7,.,TGTGCCAGCAGTTTTTGGAGCTACGAGCAGTACTTC,CASSFWSYEQYF
.,TRBV30,TRBJ2-7,TRBD2,TGTGCCTGGGCCGATAGCGGGAGTGGCGAGCAGTACTTC,CAWADSGSGEQYF
.,TRBV4-3,TRBJ1-1,.,TGCGCCAGCAGCCAAGACCCGGGGTCCCCTGAAGCTTTCTTT,CASSQDPGSPEAFF
once,TRBV2,TRBJ1-1,.,TGTGCCAGCACCTCAGGCCTTCAAAGGGAAGCTTTCTTT,CASTSGLQREAFF
few,TRBV2,TRBJ1-1,.,TGTGCCAGCAGTGGCGGCCCCATGAACACTGAAGCTTTCTTT,CASSGGPMNTEAFF
few,TRBV2,TRBJ1-2,.,TGTGCCAGCAGTGACAGGGCCGCCACCTATGGCTACACCTTC,CASSDRAATYGYTF
few,TRBV5-1,TRBJ2-2,.,TGCGCCAGCAGCGTAACACAGGGTCCCGGGGAGCTGTTTTTT,CASSVTQGPGELFF
.,TRBV5-1,TRBJ2-1,.,TGCGCCAGCAGCAGGGAACCGGGGTCCTACAATGAGCAGTTCTTC,CASSREPGSYNEQFF
.,TRBV7-9,TRBJ2-7,TRBD1,TGTGCCAGCATCCCAGCGACAGGGACCTACGAGCAGTACTTC,CASIPATGTYEQYF
.,TRBV19,TRBJ2-7,TRBD2,TGTGCCAGTAGTTTGGCGGGAGGGCCTTCCTACGAGCAGTACTTC,CASSLAGGPSYEQYF
.,TRBV5-4,TRBJ2-1,.,TGTGCCAGCAGCTTGCAGGTACTTAGGAATGAGCAGTTCTTC,CASSLQVLRNEQFF
.,TRBV5-4,TRBJ1-1,.,TGTGCCAGCAGCTTAGAAGGACACTCGAAGGCTGAAGCTTTCTTT,CASSLEGHSKAEAFF
once,TRBV19,TRBJ2-1,TRBD1,TGTGCCAGTAGTTACCGGGACAGGGAATACAATGAGCAGTTCTTC,CASSYRDREYNEQFF
.,TRBV2,TRBJ1-2,.,TGTGCCAGCATGACGACCCGGGGCTATGGCTACACCTTC,CASMTTRGYGYTF
.,TRBV7-3,TRBJ2-3,TRBD1,TGTGCCAGCAGCCAAATACAGGGGGCCCTAGATACGCAGTGTTTT,CASSQIQGALDTQCF
.,TRBV5-1,TRBJ2-2,.,TGCGCCAGCAGCTTCAGCAGGGGGGACGGGGAGCTGTTTTTT,CASSFSRGDGELFF
.,TRBV5-5,TRBJ2-7,.,TGTGCCAGCAGCCCCCGGTTAACTAGAACCTACGAGCAGTACTTC,CASSPRLTRTYEQYF
.,TRBV6-5,TRBJ1-2,.,TGTGCCAGCAGTGCCCGCCTATCAAGTAACTATGGCTACACCTTC,CASSARLSSNYGYTF
.,TRBV7-9,TRBJ2-3,.,TGTGCCAGCAGCCCCAGTCATTGGTTTGGTGATACGCAGTATTTT,CASSPSHWFGDTQYF
.,TRBV11-2,TRBJ2-5,.,TGTGCCAGCAGCCTTGGCCGGGGTATAGAGACCCAGTACTTC,CASSLGRGIETQYF
.,TRBV19,TRBJ2-1,TRBD2,TGTGCCAGCACACTAGCGGGAGGTGCTGAGCAGTTCTTC,CASTLAGGAEQFF
.,TRBV29-1,TRBJ1-2,TRBD1,TGCAGCGTTGACCAGGGACAGGGGCTGAATGGCTACACCTTC,CSVDQGQGLNGYTF
.,TRBV27,TRBJ1-5,.,TGTGCCAGCAGTTTATCTTGGCGCGGATACAATCAGCCCCAGCATTTT,CASSLSWRGYNQPQHF
.,TRBV7-6,TRBJ2-1,TRBD2,TGTGCCAGCAGCCCCGGGGCTAGCGGGAGCAATGAGCAGTTCTTC,CASSPGASGSNEQFF
.,TRBV18,TRBJ2-2,TRBD1,TGTGCCAGCTCACCACAAGGACAGGGGTCCACCGGGGAGCTGTTTTTT,CASSPQGQGSTGELFF
few,TRBV28,TRBJ1-5,TRBD1,TGTGCCAGCAGTCGGGACAGGGGAAGAGGACAGCCCCAGCATTTT,CASSRDRGRGQPQHF
.,TRBV6-5,TRBJ1-1,.,TGTGCCAGCAGTTACTCAGGGGCCCGCTATGCTGAAGCTTTCTTT,CASSYSGARYAEAFF
few,TRBV9,TRBJ2-1,.,TGTGCCAGCAGCCCGTCTATTTCGGGCAATGAGCAGTTCTTC,CASSPSISGNEQFF
few,TRBV7-3,TRBJ2-1,.,TGTGCCAGCAGCTTAACGCCCGGAGGGGGCATGGTAAAGGAGCAGTTCTTC,CASSLTPGGGMVKEQFF
.,TRBV5-1,TRBJ2-5,.,TGCGCCAGCAGCTTGGGCCCTAGGGAGACCCAGTACTTC,CASSLGPRETQYF
.,TRBV11-2,TRBJ1-4,.,TGTGCCAGCAGCTTGACGACTTCGCTAACTAGGTATAATGAAAAACTGTTTTTT,CASSLTTSLTRYNEKLFF
once,TRBV2,TRBJ1-2,TRBD1,TGTGCCAGCAGTGAAAGTCAGGGGGTGGACTATGGCTACACCTTC,CASSESQGVDYGYTF
many,TRBV6-1,TRBJ2-7,.,TGTGCCAGCAGTGAAGCGGGAGGAACTTACGAGCAGTACTTC,CASSEAGGTYEQYF
.,TRBV5-1,TRBJ2-1,.,TGCGCCAGCTACAGGGCAGGCAATGAGCAGTTCTTC,CASYRAGNEQFF
few,TRBV7-9,TRBJ1-1,.,TGTTCCAGCAGCCCGGCCGCAGGGGTAGATGCTTGGAACACTGAAGCTTTCTTT,CSSSPAAGVDAWNTEAFF
.,TRBV7-2,TRBJ2-1,TRBD2,TGTGCCAGCAGCTTAGCGGGGGGAATAGGGAGGGCCTACAATGAGCAGTTCTTC,CASSLAGGIGRAYNEQFF
.,TRBV19,TRBJ2-5,TRBD2,TGTGCCAGTAGTATGCGGGAGAGGGACCAAGAGACCCAGTACTTC,CASSMRERDQETQYF
.,TRBV9,TRBJ2-7,TRBD2,TGTGCCAGCAGCTCCCGGACTAGCAGCTACGAGCAGTACTTC,CASSSRTSSYEQYF
.,TRBV27,TRBJ2-2,.,TGTGCCAGCAGCCCCAACGGGGGGCCGACACCCACCGGGGAGCTGTTTTTT,CASSPNGGPTPTGELFF
.,TRBV27,TRBJ2-7,TRBD1,TGTGCCAGCAGTATTAGGGACAGGGGTGAGCAGTACTTC,CASSIRDRGEQYF
.,TRBV29-1,TRBJ1-2,.,TGCAGCGTTGAAGGGGGAACGGCAGGGGAGGGTTATGGCTACACCTTC,CSVEGGTAGEGYGYTF
.,TRBV28,TRBJ2-7,TRBD2,TGTGCCAGCAGTTCGGGGGGGCCCTACTACGAGCAGTACTTC,CASSSGGPYYEQYF
.,TRBV5-1,TRBJ1-2,.,TGCGCCAGCAGTCTGGACGGGGGACCAGACTATGGCTACACCTTC,CASSLDGGPDYGYTF
.,TRBV4-1,TRBJ2-5,.,TGCGCCAGCAGCCAAGGGGTAGCGTATACCAAAGAGACCCAGTACTTC,CASSQGVAYTKETQYF
few,TRBV5-1,TRBJ2-7,TRBD2,TGCGCCAGCAGCCCCAAGGGGACTAGCGGGAGGGGGGAGCAGTACTTC,CASSPKGTSGRGEQYF